This entry lists 6 T cell receptor beta chains sequenced from one sample in a study of response to subunit inactivated influenza vaccine. TCRdb passed the RT-PCR reads through MiXCR, listing each CDR3 protein once. The sample lists approximately 530,000 distinct CDR3 sequences, about an eighth seen once, with roughly 14% in the top ten. The sequences come from PBMCs from blood, collected about 6 weeks after vaccination. These receptor sequences come from a middle-aged man who received an inactivated influenza vaccine.

The chain employs TRBV12-3 or TRBV12-4 and TRBJ2-2; D uncertain. The CDR3 sequence is 13 residues long. V lost 8 bases and J lost 1, with 8 bases in between. The CDR3 DNA sequence: TGTGCCAGCCTAAAGGGGAACACCGGGGAGCTGTTTTTT. It is translated as CASLKGNTGELFF.

The chain links TRBV27 to TRBJ1-2; TRBD1 agrees at 7 bases. The CDR3 covers 13 residues. Trimming took 6 bases from V and 7 from J; bases not matched to a gene: 8. Germline loops: CDR1 MNHEY, CDR2 SMNVEV (reference sequence). The CDR3 spells CASRDTGATGYTF. The DNA of the CDR3 is TGTGCCAGCAGGGATACAGGGGCTACTGGCTACACCTTC.

The CDR3 loop reads CASSSRSRDVDEKLFF. The CDR3 DNA is TGTGCCAGCAGTTCTAGGAGCCGGGACGTCGATGAAAAACTGTTTTTT. The chain combines TRBV6-5 with TRBJ1-4; D might be TRBD1 (5 bases). Trimming took off 4 bases at V and 6 bases at J, with 18 bases between the two ends. The CDR3 consists of 16 residues. Germline V lookup: CDR1 MNHEY, CDR2 SVGAGI.

The rearrangement uses TRBV27 and TRBJ2-1; D not resolved. Looked up from germline, CDR1 is MNHEY and CDR2 is SMNVEV (reference sequence). This CDR3 has 15 residues. V gave up 8 bases and J gave up 0 bases, with 14 bases separating them. CDR3 sequence (DNA): TGTGCCAGCTGTATGACCTTAAGCTCCTACAATGAGCAGTTCTTC. It translates to CASCMTLSSYNEQFF.

This clonotype was counted only a few times. At one of its ends the junction is not consistent with the germline gene, which may arise from a read error. The chain couples TRBV7-2 to TRBJ2-7; 9 bases match TRBD1. Germline-derived CDR1 and CDR2 are SGHTA and FQGNSA. The CDR3 has 16 amino acids. CDR3 residues: CASSKAPGQGGSLPHF. The CDR3 bases are TGTGCCAGCAGCAAAGCCCCGGGACAGGGAGGTTCTTTACCCCACTTC.

This clonotype showed up just once. The chain couples TRBV28 to TRBJ2-1; TRBD1 agrees at 10 bases. Germline assignment: CDR1 MDHEN and CDR2 SYDVKM. This CDR3 region has 14 residues. After removal of 5 bases from V and 9 bases from J, the junction contained 7 bases not matched to a gene. The CDR3 is CASSRDRGGREQFF. The CDR3 DNA is TGTGCCAGCAGTCGGGACAGGGGAGGACGTGAGCAGTTCTTC.